This T cell receptor (beta chain) is from a study of T cell responses to AZD1222 COVID-19 vaccine. Study-wide background: Analyses pooled second doses at about 4 or about 12 weeks. Notes on the study in general: The donors showed a predominance of white British ancestry and of females, with possible underestimation of clonal diversity.

Trimming cost V 1 base and J 5 bases, with 3 bases left between them. The CDR3 is made up of 11 amino acids. The germline V gene encodes CDR1 SGHTA and CDR2 FQGNSA. Sequenced by immunoSEQ multiplex PCR; TCRdb stores in-frame clones only, minus some. The profile shows 75,000 to 90,000 clones, 80% to 90% of them singletons. Comment on this clone: Its matching antigen is unknown.

The V and J genes are TRBV7-2 and TRBJ2-7; D is uncertain. This sample comprised peripheral blood, obtained on day 0 of AZD1222 vaccination. The TCR originated in an adult in good health. CDR3 coding DNA: TGTGCCAGCAGCTTAGTCCACGAGCAGTACTTC. Its protein is CASSLVHEQYF.